This passage covers 28 T cell receptor beta chains from one sample sequenced in a study of shared clonotypes between healthy human individuals. Here immunoSEQ multiplex PCR was the method, and the copy in TCRdb shows in-frame clones only, minus some. The sample has approximately 530,000 clones; roughly 95% are singletons. Sequences were obtained from naive CD4+ T cells sorted from blood. The subset denotes: CD45RA+ positively selected. The receptors stem from a woman aged 25 to 39 in good health.

The chain uses TRBV5-4 and TRBJ2-7; D is unclear. CDR3 length: 15 amino acids. Germline V CDR1 and CDR2: SGHNT, YYREEE (reference sequence). The V end was cut by 1 base, the J end by 0 bases, with 11 bases between. The CDR3 region is CASSLLESNSYEQYF. The DNA of the CDR3 is TGTGCCAGCAGCTTGTTAGAGTCTAACTCCTACGAGCAGTACTTC.

CDR3 sequence (DNA): TGTGCCAGCAGCTTAGGGGCTTTTGGCTACACCTTC. It codes for CASSLGAFGYTF. The V gene is TRBV7-9, the J gene TRBJ1-2; no clear D. Trimming pared 1 base from V and 7 bases from J, leaving 7 bases between. The CDR3 is 12 residues long. The V gene's germline CDR1 is SEHNR and CDR2 FQNEAQ (reference sequence).

The chain employs TRBV7-9 and TRBJ1-1; the D gene is possibly TRBD1 (5 bases). Trimming removed 6 bases at V and 3 bases at J, with 11 bases between. Germline V lookup: CDR1 SEHNR, CDR2 FQNEAQ (reference sequence). The CDR3 totals 13 residues. The CDR3 sequence: CASSPGRDTEAFF. CDR3 in DNA: TGTGCCAGCAGTCCCGGCAGGGACACTGAAGCTTTCTTT. The full variable domain, with the rest looked up from reference TRBV7-9 and TRBJ1-1, is DTGVSQNPRHKITKRGQNVTFRCDPISEHNRLYWYRQTLGQGPEFLTYFQNEAQLEKSRLLSDRFSAERPKGSFSTLEIQRTEQGDSAMYLCASSPGRDTEAFFGQGTRLTVV.

The chain joins TRBV21-1 to TRBJ2-1; whether TRBD2, the table's D call, matches the DNA was not checked. TRBV21-1 is a listed pseudogene. The CDR3 sequence is 16 residues long. CDR3 loop: CASSFRDSSSYNEQFF. The CDR3 nucleotides read TGTGCCAGCAGCTTCCGGGACTCAAGCTCCTACAATGAGCAGTTCTTC.

The chain joins TRBV6-5 to TRBJ2-7, with D perhaps being TRBD1 or TRBD2 (5 bases each). Germline CDR1 and CDR2: MNHEY and SVGAGI. This CDR3 is 15 amino acids long. The ends were cut back, 0 bases at V and 4 bases at J, with 13 bases in the middle. The CDR3 region is CASSYSGDGRYEQYF. The CDR3 DNA reads as TGTGCCAGCAGTTACTCGGGGGATGGAAGATACGAGCAGTACTTC.

The gene calls are TRBV4-1 and TRBJ2-7, with TRBD1 identical over 7 bases. J was trimmed by 2 bases and V by 6 bases; bases with no gene match: 7. CDR1 and CDR2 (germline): MGHRA, YSYEKL. The length of the CDR3 is 14 residues. This CDR3 reads CASSRRQGPYEQYF. The CDR3 region has the DNA TGCGCCAGCAGTCGACGACAGGGCCCCTACGAGCAGTACTTC.

There are a few counts of this clone. This same CDR3 is encoded by further DNA sequences in the sample. The rearrangement uses TRBV6-5 and TRBJ1-1, with D maybe TRBD1 (5 bases). V was pared by 2 bases and J by 1 base, with 5 bases between. Germline lookup yields CDR1 MNHEY and CDR2 SVGAGI. The CDR3 is made up of 13 amino acids. CDR3 protein: CASSYRGNTEAFF. The CDR3 DNA sequence: TGTGCCAGCAGTTACAGGGGGAACACTGAAGCTTTCTTT.

The V gene is TRBV6-5, the J gene TRBJ2-7, with 11 bases that match TRBD1. The junction had 0 bases not matched to a gene; V was cut back by 2 bases and J by 3 bases. The CDR3 totals 14 residues. The germline V gene has CDR1 MNHEY and CDR2 SVGAGI. The chain's CDR3 is CASSYGTGGYEQYF. In nucleotides, the CDR3 is TGTGCCAGCAGTTACGGGACAGGGGGCTACGAGCAGTACTTC.

The chain has TRBV15 and TRBJ2-1; 13 bases match TRBD2. The CDR3 is 15 amino acids. J lost 7 bases, V lost 5 bases, and 5 bases had no gene match. Looked up from germline, CDR1 is LNHNV and CDR2 is YYDKDF (reference sequence). Here the CDR3 DNA reads TGTGCCACCAGCTCCAGACTAGCGGGAGGAAATGAGCAGTTCTTC. Its translation: CATSSRLAGGNEQFF.

V gene TRBV7-9 combines with J gene TRBJ2-2, with 9 nucleotides matching TRBD1. The J segment lost 6 bases and the V segment lost 3 bases, leaving 5 bases of the junction unmatched. CDR3 size: 15 residues. Per germline, CDR1 SEHNR and CDR2 FQNEAQ (reference sequence). In nucleotides, the CDR3 is TGTGCCAGCAGCTTGGGACAGGGAAAGGCCGGGGAGCTGTTTTTT. Translating gives CASSLGQGKAGELFF. Combining the CDR3 with reference TRBV7-9 and TRBJ2-2 gives the whole variable domain DTGVSQNPRHKITKRGQNVTFRCDPISEHNRLYWYRQTLGQGPEFLTYFQNEAQLEKSRLLSDRFSAERPKGSFSTLEIQRTEQGDSAMYLCASSLGQGKAGELFFGEGSRLTVL.

This sequence joins TRBV28 and TRBJ2-7, with 9 bases aligning to TRBD2. Looked up from germline, CDR1 is MDHEN and CDR2 is SYDVKM. Losses at the gene ends were 3 bases for V and 2 bases for J; bases not matched to a gene: 5. The CDR3 is made up of 15 amino acids. DNA for the CDR3: TGTGCCAGCAGTTTTTCGGCGGGAGGGCCCTACGAGCAGTACTTC. Residues: CASSFSAGGPYEQYF.

V gene TRBV4-2 combines with J gene TRBJ2-3; the D is unclear. The V end lost 4 bases, the J end lost 1 base, and 9 bases lay between the germline ends. The CDR3 runs 14 residues. Germline CDR1 reads LGHNA; CDR2 reads YNFKEQ. The CDR3 is CASSRDLGTDTQYF. The DNA for the CDR3 is TGTGCCAGCAGCCGCGATCTGGGCACAGATACGCAGTATTTT.

The chain has TRBV27 and TRBJ2-5; 10 bases map to TRBD1. The germline V gene has CDR1 MNHEY and CDR2 SMNVEV (reference sequence). This CDR3 comprises 13 residues. Trimming took 7 bases from V and 4 from J; bases not matched to a gene: 3. For the CDR3, the DNA is TGTGCCAGCATGCGGACAGGGGGAGAGACCCAGTACTTC. This gives the protein CASMRTGGETQYF.

The J gene is TRBJ2-7, the V gene TRBV28; D is uncertain. The germline CDR1 and CDR2 sequences are MDHEN and SYDVKM. The CDR3 runs to 14 residues. The V end lost 1 base, the J end lost 4 bases, and 11 bases lay between the germline ends. This CDR3 reads CASSLSGLVYEQYF. The CDR3 DNA reads TGTGCCAGCAGTTTATCCGGCCTAGTGTACGAGCAGTACTTC.

This rearrangement joins TRBV28 to TRBJ1-1; D call uncertain. This CDR3 comprises 15 residues. Germline V lookup: CDR1 MDHEN, CDR2 SYDVKM. V was trimmed by 7 bases and J by 3 bases, leaving 18 bases between them. The CDR3 bases are TGTGCCAGCATCTGGGATCGATCGTTTTACACTGAAGCTTTCTTT. Translating it yields CASIWDRSFYTEAFF.

The rearrangement joins TRBV30 to TRBJ2-1; the D gene is possibly TRBD2 (7 bases). Trimming took off 3 bases at V and 1 base at J, with 16 bases between the two ends. The CDR3 is 16 residues long. The germline CDR1 and CDR2 sequences are GTSNPN and SVGIG (reference sequence). The CDR3: CAWREIGGASYNEQFF. Written as DNA, the CDR3 is TGTGCCTGGAGGGAGATAGGGGGGGCATCCTACAATGAGCAGTTCTTC. Full variable domain (remainder filled in from reference TRBV30 and TRBJ2-1): SQTIHQWPATLVQPVGSPLSLECTVEGTSNPNLYWYRQAAGRGLQLLFYSVGIGQISSEVPQNLSASRPQDRQFILSSKKLLLSDSGFYLCAWREIGGASYNEQFFGPGTRLTVL.

This clone was picked up a small number of times. The chain employs TRBV6-6 and TRBJ1-5; D possibly corresponds to TRBD1 (6 bases). V was shortened by 6 bases and J by 6 bases, with 15 bases between the two germline ends. The CDR3 has 14 amino acids. Per the germline V gene, CDR1 is MNHNY and CDR2 is SVGAGI (reference sequence). The CDR3 DNA sequence: TGTGCCAGCAGCTCGGACAGCCACGGTCAGCCCCAGCATTTT. This gives the protein CASSSDSHGQPQHF.

This clone came up once. The chain uses TRBV30 and TRBJ1-1; 8 bases are shared with TRBD1. CDR1 and CDR2 from the germline V gene are GTSNPN and SVGIG (reference sequence). Unmatched junction bases numbered 5, after V lost 1 base and J lost 1 base. There are 15 residues in the CDR3. Here the CDR3 DNA reads TGTGCCTGGAGTGGGAACAGGGGGAAGAACACTGAAGCTTTCTTT. Translated: CAWSGNRGKNTEAFF.

The chain employs TRBV5-1 and TRBJ2-1; 9 bases match TRBD1. Trimming took 3 bases from V and 3 from J; bases not matched to a gene: 10. The CDR3 runs 17 residues. Germline CDR1 is SGHRS and CDR2 is YFSETQ. The CDR3 region is CASSWRTGVKYYNEQFF. The CDR3 region has the DNA TGCGCCAGCAGCTGGAGGACAGGGGTCAAGTACTACAATGAGCAGTTCTTC.

This clone appeared a single time. The rearrangement uses TRBV5-8 and TRBJ1-5, with 7 bases identical to TRBD1. This CDR3 contains 17 residues. Looked up from germline, CDR1 is SGHTS and CDR2 is YDEGEE. V was pared by 4 bases and J by 3 bases, with 13 bases of the junction left unmatched. The CDR3 DNA reads as TGTGCCAGCAGCGACCTCCCACAGACAGGGAACAATCAGCCCCAGCATTTT. This gives the protein CASSDLPQTGNNQPQHF.

This clone was seen just once. The CDR3 here is CASSSRLAHSYEQYF. CDR3 nucleotide sequence: TGTGCCAGCAGTTCCCGACTAGCGCACTCCTACGAGCAGTACTTC. The rearrangement joins TRBV27 to TRBJ2-7; 8 nucleotides match TRBD2. After removal of 4 bases from V and 0 bases from J, the junction contained 5 bases not matched to a gene. The CDR3 spans 15 residues. The V gene's germline CDR1 is MNHEY and CDR2 SMNVEV (reference sequence).

This chain connects TRBV6-1 to TRBJ2-7; 8 positions agree with TRBD2. Germline V gene lookup returns CDR1 MNHNS and CDR2 SASEGT. The CDR3 extends over 15 amino acids. V trimming: 4 bases; J trimming: 6 bases; junction bases outside the gene matches: 11. The CDR3 coding sequence is TGTGCCAGCAGTGGTGGACTAGCCTTAACCCCCGAGCAGTACTTC. Protein product: CASSGGLALTPEQYF.

This rearrangement joins TRBV5-4 to TRBJ2-7; TRBD2 matches 8 bases. The CDR3 spans 15 residues. Losses at the gene ends were 4 bases for V and 7 bases for J; bases not matched to a gene: 13. CDR1 is SGHNT and CDR2 is YYREEE in the germline V gene (reference sequence). DNA of the CDR3: TGTGCCAGCAGCCTGGGGAACAGCGGGGGAAATGAGCAGTACTTC. This codes for CASSLGNSGGNEQYF.

V usage is TRBV5-4 and J usage is TRBJ1-2; 11 bases are shared with TRBD1. Per the germline V gene, CDR1 is SGHNT and CDR2 is YYREEE (reference sequence). There are 14 residues in the CDR3. The V and J ends lost 5 bases and 7 bases, in that order; junction bases with no gene match: 7. The CDR3 sequence is CASRTLGQGAGYTF. CDR3 DNA: TGTGCCAGCAGAACACTAGGACAGGGGGCTGGCTACACCTTC.

The V and J genes are TRBV20-1 and TRBJ2-5; D is tentatively TRBD1 or TRBD2 (5 bases each). The CDR3 is 11 residues long. Germline V gene lookup returns CDR1 DFQATT and CDR2 SNEGSKA (reference sequence). Trimming removed 5 bases at V and 11 bases at J, with 15 bases between. Here the CDR3 reads CSALGVGEQYF. The DNA of the CDR3 is TGCAGTGCTCTCGGGGTGGGGGAGCAGTACTTC.

This clone has a single count. V usage is TRBV5-1 and J usage is TRBJ2-5; tentatively, D is TRBD2 (5 bases). V gave up 1 base and J gave up 4 bases, with 11 bases separating them. The CDR3 has 14 residues. Germline V gives CDR1 SGHRS, CDR2 YFSETQ. CDR3 sequence: CASSLIEGPETQYF. In DNA, the CDR3 is TGCGCCAGCAGCTTGATTGAGGGCCCAGAGACCCAGTACTTC.

This chain links TRBV2 with TRBJ2-7, with D tentatively TRBD1 (6 bases). This CDR3 contains 12 residues. The germline gives CDR1 SNHLY, CDR2 FYNNEI. The CDR3 nucleotides are TGTGCGTCCCTACGGCAGGGGAAGGATCTGTACTTC. Translation gives CASLRQGKDLYF.

The chain employs TRBV6-6 and TRBJ1-4; a possible D gene is TRBD1 (5 bases). The V end lost 0 bases, the J end lost 10 bases, and 15 bases lay between the germline ends. Germline CDR1 reads MNHNY; CDR2 reads SVGAGI (reference sequence). This CDR3 comprises 15 residues. The CDR3 loop is CASSYSGYSGGKLFF. The CDR3 DNA reads as TGTGCCAGCAGTTACTCCGGTTATTCCGGGGGAAAACTGTTTTTT.